The count of the clone carrying this T cell receptor (beta chain) is one. This record belongs to a study of cytomegalovirus exposure and HLA in healthy donors. With 7 bases removed from V and 4 bases from J, the gap between germline ends came to 16 bases. Germline V CDR1 and CDR2: MDHEN, SYDVKM. This CDR3 has 14 amino acids. In the PCR, 60 Vbeta and 13 Jbeta primers were used. Method: immunoSEQ multiplex PCR; TCRdb's copy keeps in-frame clones and lacks some. The table has under 150,000 clones, 70% to 75% seen once. The chain couples TRBV28 to TRBJ2-5; possibly TRBD2 for D (7 bases). The sequence came from a human donor in good health. The sample taken for sequencing was PBMCs. CDR3 nucleotide sequence: TGTGCCAGCACTAGTGGGGGGGCAGGAGAGACCCAGTACTTC. Translation gives CASTSGGAGETQYF.